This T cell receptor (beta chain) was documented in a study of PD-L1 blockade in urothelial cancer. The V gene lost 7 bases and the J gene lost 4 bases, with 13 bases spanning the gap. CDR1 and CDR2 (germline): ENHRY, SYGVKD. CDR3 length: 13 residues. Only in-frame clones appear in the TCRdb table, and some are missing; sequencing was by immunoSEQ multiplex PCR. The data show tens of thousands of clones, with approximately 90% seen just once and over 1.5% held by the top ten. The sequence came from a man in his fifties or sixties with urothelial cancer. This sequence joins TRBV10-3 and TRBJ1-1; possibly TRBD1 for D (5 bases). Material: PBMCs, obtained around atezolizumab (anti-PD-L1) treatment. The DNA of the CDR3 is TGTGCCATCATCGGAGGGGAGGGCACTGAAGCTTTCTTT. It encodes CAIIGGEGTEAFF.